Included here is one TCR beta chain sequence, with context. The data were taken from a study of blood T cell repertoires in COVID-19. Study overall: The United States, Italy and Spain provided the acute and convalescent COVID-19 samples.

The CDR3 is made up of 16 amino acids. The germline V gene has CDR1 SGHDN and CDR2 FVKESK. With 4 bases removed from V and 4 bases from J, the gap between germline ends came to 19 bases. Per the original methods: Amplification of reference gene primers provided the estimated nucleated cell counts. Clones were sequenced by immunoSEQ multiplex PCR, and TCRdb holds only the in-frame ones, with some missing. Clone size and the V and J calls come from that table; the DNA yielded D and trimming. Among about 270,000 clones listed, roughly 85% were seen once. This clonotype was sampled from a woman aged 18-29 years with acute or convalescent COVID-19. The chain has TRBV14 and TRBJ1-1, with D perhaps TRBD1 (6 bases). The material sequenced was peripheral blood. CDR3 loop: CASSRPGGGLGTEAFF. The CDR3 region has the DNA TGTGCCAGCAGCCGACCCGGGGGGGGGCTAGGCACTGAAGCTTTCTTT.